The entry below gives a single TCR beta chain sequence along with its context. The method was immunoSEQ multiplex PCR; TCRdb's version includes in-frame clones alone and lacks a portion of them. The sample consists of approximately 150,000 clones, 65% to 80% of them appearing once. The ends lost 6 bases at V and 7 bases at J; junction bases unmatched: 9. The CDR3 runs to 15 residues. The germline V gene has CDR1 SNHLY and CDR2 FYNNEI. The sample belongs to a study of blood T cell repertoires in COVID-19. The sequencing sample was made of peripheral blood. The rearrangement joins TRBV2 to TRBJ2-2; 9 bases are a match to TRBD1. This TCR was recovered from a woman in her sixties with acute or convalescent COVID-19. The CDR3 is CASSASQGAGGELFF. The CDR3 coding sequence is TGTGCCAGCAGCGCGTCACAGGGGGCAGGCGGGGAGCTGTTTTTT.